This TCR beta chain was identified during a study of cytomegalovirus exposure and HLA in healthy donors. About this clone itself: The target antigen is unknown. The same CDR3 is also encoded by other DNA sequences in this sample.

Whole-study results and caveats: In vitro, a few CMV-associated chains proved specific for CMV antigens. Productive status was seen about 87% or about 30% of the time for most TCR beta V segments in an earlier analysis.

PCR was performed using 60 Vbeta and 13 Jbeta primers. Profiling relied on immunoSEQ multiplex PCR, and the TCRdb table lists in-frame clones only, not all of them. The sample includes 120,000 or so clones, roughly 80% seen only once; the top ten take about 3%. Sequencing input: PBMCs. The receptor was derived from a young man in good health and CMV-seronegative.

CDR3 DNA: TGTGCCAGCAGTGAGGACAGAAACACTGAAGCTTTCTTT. Its protein is CASSEDRNTEAFF. The chain links TRBV2 to TRBJ1-1; D is possibly TRBD1 (6 bases). The CDR3 is 13 residues long. V was trimmed by 3 bases and J by 2 bases, leaving 7 bases between them. From germline, CDR1 is SNHLY and CDR2 FYNNEI.